The sequence of this TCR beta chain was determined in a study of PD-L1 blockade in urothelial cancer. Study as a whole: About 90% of the roughly 29 patients comprised males who had bladder-origin urothelial cancer. Whole-study results and caveats: Clonality of blood TCR below the median before treatment predicted better survival.

Into every PCR, synthetic TCR analog templates were spiked. Clones were sequenced by immunoSEQ multiplex PCR, and TCRdb holds only the in-frame ones, with some missing. This table holds about 110,000 clones, more than 85% found once. Trimming cost V 6 bases and J 8 bases, with 10 bases left between them. Germline lookup yields CDR1 DFQATT and CDR2 SNEGSKA (reference sequence). The CDR3 has 11 residues. Time point indicated: peripheral blood 6 weeks after treatment start. Diagnoses among patients were locally advanced or metastatic urothelial carcinoma. About this clone itself: The antigen remains unidentified.

Sequences were derived from PBMCs, sampled around atezolizumab (anti-PD-L1) treatment. The chain links TRBV20-1 to TRBJ1-4; D gene unclear. This TCR derives from a man between 60 and 75 years old with urothelial cancer. The CDR3 reads CSAASGEKLFF. The DNA for the CDR3 is TGCAGTGCAGCCAGCGGGGAAAAACTGTTTTTT.